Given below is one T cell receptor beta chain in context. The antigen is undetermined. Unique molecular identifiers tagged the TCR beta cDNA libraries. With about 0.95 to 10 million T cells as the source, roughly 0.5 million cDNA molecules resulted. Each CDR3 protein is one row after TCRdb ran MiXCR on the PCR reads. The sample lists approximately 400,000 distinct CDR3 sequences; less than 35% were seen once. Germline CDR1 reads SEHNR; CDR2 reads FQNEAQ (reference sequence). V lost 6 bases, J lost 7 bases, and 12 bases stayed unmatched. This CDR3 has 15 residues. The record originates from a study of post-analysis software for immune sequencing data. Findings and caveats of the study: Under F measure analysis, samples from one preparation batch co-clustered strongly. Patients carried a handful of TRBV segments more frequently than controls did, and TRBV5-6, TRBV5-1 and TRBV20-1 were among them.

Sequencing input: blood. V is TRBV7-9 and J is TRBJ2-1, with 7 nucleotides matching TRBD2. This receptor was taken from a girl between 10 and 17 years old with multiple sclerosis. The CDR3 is CASRPGLRLGNEQFF. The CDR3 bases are TGTGCCAGCAGACCGGGACTACGCCTAGGAAATGAGCAGTTCTTC.